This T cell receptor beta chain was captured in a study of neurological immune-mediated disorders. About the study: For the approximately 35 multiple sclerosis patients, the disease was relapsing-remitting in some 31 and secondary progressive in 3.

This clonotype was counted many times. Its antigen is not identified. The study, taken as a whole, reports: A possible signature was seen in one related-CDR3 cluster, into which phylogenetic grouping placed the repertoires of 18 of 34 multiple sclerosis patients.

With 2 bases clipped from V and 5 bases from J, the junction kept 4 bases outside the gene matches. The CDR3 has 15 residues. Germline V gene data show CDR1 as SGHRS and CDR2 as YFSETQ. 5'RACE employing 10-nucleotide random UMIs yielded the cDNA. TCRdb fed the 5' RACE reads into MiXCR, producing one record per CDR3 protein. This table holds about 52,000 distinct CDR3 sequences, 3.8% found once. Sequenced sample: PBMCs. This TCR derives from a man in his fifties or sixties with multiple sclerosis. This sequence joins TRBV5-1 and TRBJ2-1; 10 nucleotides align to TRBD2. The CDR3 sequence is CASSFGAGGDNEQFF. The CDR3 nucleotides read TGCGCCAGCAGCTTTGGAGCGGGAGGGGACAATGAGCAGTTCTTC.